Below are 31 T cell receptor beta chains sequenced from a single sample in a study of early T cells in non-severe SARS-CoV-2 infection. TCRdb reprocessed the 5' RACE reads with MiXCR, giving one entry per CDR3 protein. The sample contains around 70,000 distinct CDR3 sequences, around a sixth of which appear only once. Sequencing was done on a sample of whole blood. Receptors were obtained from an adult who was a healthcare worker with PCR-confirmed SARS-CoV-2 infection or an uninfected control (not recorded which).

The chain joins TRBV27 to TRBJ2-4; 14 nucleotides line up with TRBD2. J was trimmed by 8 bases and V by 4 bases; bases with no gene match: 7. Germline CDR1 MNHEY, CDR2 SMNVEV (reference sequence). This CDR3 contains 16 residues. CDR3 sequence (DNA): TGTGCCAGCAGTTCGGGACTAGCGGGAGCCGGGGACATTCAGTACTTC. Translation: CASSSGLAGAGDIQYF.

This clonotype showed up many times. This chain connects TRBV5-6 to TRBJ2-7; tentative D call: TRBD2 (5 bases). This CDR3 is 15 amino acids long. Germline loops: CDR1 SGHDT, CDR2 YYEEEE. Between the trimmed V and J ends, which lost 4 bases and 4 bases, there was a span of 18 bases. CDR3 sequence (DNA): TGTGCCAGCAGCGGGGATTCGGGGTCGGGTTACGAGCAGTACTTC. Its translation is CASSGDSGSGYEQYF.

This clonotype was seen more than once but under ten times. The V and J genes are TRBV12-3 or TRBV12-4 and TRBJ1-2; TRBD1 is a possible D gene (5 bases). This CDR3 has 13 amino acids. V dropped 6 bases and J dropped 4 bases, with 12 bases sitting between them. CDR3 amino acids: CASRTGTTYGYTF. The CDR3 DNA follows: TGTGCCAGCAGGACCGGGACCACCTATGGCTACACCTTC.

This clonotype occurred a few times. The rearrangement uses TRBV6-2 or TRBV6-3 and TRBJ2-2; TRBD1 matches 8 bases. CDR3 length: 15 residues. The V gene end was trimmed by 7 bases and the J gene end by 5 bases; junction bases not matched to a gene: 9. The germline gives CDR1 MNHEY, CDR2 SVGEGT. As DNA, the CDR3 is TGTGCCAGCAAAATAACCGGGACAGGTACCGGGGAGCTGTTTTTT. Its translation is CASKITGTGTGELFF.

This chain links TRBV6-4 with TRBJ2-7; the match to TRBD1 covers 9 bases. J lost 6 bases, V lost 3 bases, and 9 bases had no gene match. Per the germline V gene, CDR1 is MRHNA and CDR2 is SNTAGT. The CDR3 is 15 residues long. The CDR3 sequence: CASSEYGTGLSEQYF. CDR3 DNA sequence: TGTGCCAGCAGTGAATACGGGACAGGGTTAAGCGAGCAGTACTTC.

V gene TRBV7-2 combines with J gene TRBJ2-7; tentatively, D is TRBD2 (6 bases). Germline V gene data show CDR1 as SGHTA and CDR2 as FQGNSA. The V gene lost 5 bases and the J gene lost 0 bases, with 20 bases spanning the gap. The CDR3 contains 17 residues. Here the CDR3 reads CASSPSTRRGSSYEQYF. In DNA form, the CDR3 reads TGTGCCAGCAGCCCCTCGACCAGGCGGGGTAGCTCCTACGAGCAGTACTTC.

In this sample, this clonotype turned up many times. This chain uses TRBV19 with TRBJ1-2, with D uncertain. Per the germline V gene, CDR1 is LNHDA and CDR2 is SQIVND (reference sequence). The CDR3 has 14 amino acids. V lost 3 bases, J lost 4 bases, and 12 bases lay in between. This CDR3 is CASSMAVGSYGYTF. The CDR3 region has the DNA TGTGCCAGTAGTATGGCAGTTGGTAGCTATGGCTACACCTTC.

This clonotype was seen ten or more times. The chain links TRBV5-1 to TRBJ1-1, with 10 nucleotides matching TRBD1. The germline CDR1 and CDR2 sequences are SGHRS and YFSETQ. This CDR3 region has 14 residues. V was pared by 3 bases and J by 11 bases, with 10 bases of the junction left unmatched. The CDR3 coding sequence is TGCGCCAGCAGCTCCGGGACAGGGGCTCGTGAGGCTTTCTTT. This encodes CASSSGTGAREAFF. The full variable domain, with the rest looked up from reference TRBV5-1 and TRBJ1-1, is KAGVTQTPRYLIKTRGQQVTLSCSPISGHRSVSWYQQTPGQGLQFLFEYFSETQRNKGNFPGRFSGRQFSNSRSEMNVSTLELGDSALYLCASSSGTGAREAFFGQGTRLTVV.

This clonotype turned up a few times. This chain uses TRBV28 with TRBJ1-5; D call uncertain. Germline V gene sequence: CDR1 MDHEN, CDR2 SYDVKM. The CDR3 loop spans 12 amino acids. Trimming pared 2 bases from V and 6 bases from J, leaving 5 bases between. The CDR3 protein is CASSLIRQPQHF. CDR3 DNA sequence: TGTGCCAGCAGTTTAATTCGTCAGCCCCAGCATTTT.

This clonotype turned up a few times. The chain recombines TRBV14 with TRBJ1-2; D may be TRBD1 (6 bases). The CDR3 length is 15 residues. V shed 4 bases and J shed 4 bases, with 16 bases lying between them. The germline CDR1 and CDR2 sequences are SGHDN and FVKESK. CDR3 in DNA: TGTGCCAGCAGCCCTTACTGGGACACGGCCTATGGCTACACCTTC. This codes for CASSPYWDTAYGYTF.

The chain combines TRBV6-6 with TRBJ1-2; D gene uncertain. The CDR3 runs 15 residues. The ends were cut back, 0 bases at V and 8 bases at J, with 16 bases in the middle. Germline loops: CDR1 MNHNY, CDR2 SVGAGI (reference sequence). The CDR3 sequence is CASSYSDTGESGYTF. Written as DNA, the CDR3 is TGTGCCAGCAGTTACTCCGACACCGGGGAGAGCGGCTACACCTTC.

This CDR3 reads CASSLVLRDTQYF. The CDR3 nucleotides read TGTGCCAGCAGCTTAGTTCTGAGGGATACGCAGTATTTT. The genes are TRBV7-2 and TRBJ2-3; D is unclear. The CDR3 contains 13 residues. Trimming cost V 1 base and J 6 bases, with 8 bases left between them. Germline values: CDR1 SGHTA, CDR2 FQGNSA. The full variable domain, rest sourced from reference TRBV7-2 and TRBJ2-3, is GAGVSQSPSNKVTEKGKDVELRCDPISGHTALYWYRQSLGQGLEFLIYFQGNSAPDKSGLPSDRFSAERTGGSVSTLTIQRTQQEDSAVYLCASSLVLRDTQYFGPGTRLTVL.

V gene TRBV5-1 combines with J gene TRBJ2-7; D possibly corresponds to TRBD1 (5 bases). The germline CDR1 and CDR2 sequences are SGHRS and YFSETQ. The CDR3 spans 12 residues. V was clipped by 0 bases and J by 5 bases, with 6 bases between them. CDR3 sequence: CASSLEGDEQYF. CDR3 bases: TGCGCCAGCAGCTTGGAAGGGGACGAGCAGTACTTC. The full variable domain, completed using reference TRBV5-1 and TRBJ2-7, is KAGVTQTPRYLIKTRGQQVTLSCSPISGHRSVSWYQQTPGQGLQFLFEYFSETQRNKGNFPGRFSGRQFSNSRSEMNVSTLELGDSALYLCASSLEGDEQYFGPGTRLTVT.

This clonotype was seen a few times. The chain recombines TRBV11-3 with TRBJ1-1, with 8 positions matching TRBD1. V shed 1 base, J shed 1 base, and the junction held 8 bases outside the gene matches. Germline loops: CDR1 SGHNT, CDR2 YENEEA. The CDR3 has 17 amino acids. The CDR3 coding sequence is TGTGCCAGCAGCTTAGTCGTGGGGGGACAGGAGAACACTGAAGCTTTCTTT. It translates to CASSLVVGGQENTEAFF.

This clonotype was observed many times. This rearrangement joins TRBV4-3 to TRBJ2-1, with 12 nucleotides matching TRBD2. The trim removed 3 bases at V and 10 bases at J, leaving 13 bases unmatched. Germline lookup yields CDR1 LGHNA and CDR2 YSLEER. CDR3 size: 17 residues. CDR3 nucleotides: TGCGCCAGCAGCCATGCCCTAGCGGGAGGGCTTTTACGCGAGCAGTTCTTC. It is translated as CASSHALAGGLLREQFF.

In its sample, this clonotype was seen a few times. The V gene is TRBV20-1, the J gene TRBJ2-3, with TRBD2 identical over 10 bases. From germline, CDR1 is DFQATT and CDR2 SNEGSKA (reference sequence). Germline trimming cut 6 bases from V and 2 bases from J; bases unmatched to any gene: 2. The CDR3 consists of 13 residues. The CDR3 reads CSAGTSDTDTQYF. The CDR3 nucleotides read TGCAGTGCCGGGACTAGCGACACAGATACGCAGTATTTT.

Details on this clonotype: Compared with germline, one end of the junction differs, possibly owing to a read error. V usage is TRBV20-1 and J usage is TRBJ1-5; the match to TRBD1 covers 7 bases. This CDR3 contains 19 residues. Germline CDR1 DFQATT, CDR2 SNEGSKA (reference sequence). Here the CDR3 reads CSAREPQTGYWAEGQPQLF. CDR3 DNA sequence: TGCAGTGCTAGAGAACCGCAGACAGGGTATTGGGCGGAGGGACAGCCCCAGCTTTTT.

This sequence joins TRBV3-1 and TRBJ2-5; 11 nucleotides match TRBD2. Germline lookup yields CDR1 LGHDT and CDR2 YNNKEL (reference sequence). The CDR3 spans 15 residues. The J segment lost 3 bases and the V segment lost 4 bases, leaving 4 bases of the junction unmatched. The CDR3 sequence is CASSPGLAGEETQYF. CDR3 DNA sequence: TGTGCCAGCAGCCCTGGACTAGCGGGTGAAGAGACCCAGTACTTC.

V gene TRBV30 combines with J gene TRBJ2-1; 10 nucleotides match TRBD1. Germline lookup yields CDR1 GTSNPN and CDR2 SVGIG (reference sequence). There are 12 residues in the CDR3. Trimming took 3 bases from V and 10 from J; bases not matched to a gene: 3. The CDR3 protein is CAWRTGGWEQFF. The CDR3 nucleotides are TGTGCCTGGAGGACAGGGGGCTGGGAGCAGTTCTTC.

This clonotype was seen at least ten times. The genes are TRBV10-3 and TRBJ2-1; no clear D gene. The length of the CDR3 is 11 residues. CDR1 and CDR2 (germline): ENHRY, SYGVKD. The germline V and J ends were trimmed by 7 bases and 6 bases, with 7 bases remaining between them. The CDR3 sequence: CAITRGNEQFF. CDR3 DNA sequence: TGTGCCATCACTCGCGGCAATGAGCAGTTCTTC.

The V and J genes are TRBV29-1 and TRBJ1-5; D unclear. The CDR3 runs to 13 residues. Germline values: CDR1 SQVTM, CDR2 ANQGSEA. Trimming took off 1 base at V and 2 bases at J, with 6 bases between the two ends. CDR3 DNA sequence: TGCAGCGTTGAAGGGCACGGCAATCAGCCCCAGCATTTT. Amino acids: CSVEGHGNQPQHF.

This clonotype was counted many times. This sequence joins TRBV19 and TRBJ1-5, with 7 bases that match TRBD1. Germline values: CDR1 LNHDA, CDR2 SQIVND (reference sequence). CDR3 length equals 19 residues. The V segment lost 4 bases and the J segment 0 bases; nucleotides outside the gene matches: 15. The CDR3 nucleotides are TGTGCCAGTAGTAAGTCGGGACAGCCGCGCTTATTTAGCAATCAGCCCCAGCATTTT. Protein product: CASSKSGQPRLFSNQPQHF.

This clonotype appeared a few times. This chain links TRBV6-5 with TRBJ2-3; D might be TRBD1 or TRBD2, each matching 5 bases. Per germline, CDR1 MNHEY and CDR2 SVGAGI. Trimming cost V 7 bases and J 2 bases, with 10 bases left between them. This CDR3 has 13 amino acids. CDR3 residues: CASKGTDTDTQYF. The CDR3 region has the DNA TGTGCCAGCAAGGGGACGGACACAGATACGCAGTATTTT.

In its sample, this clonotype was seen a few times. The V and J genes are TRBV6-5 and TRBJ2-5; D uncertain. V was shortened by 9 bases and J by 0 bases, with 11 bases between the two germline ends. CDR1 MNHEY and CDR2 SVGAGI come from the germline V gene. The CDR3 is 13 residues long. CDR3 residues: CASGKTYQETQYF. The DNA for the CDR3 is TGTGCCAGTGGGAAGACGTACCAAGAGACCCAGTACTTC.

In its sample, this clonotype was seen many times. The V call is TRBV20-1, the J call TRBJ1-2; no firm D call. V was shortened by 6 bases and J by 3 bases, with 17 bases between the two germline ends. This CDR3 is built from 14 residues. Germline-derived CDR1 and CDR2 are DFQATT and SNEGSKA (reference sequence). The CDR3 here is CSAKAPPAYYGYTF. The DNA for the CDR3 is TGCAGTGCCAAAGCACCGCCAGCCTACTATGGCTACACCTTC.

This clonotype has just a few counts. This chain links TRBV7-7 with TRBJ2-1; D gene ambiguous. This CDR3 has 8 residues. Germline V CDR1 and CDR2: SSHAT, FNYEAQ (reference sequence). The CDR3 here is CVRPEQFF. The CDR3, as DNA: TGTGTTCGGCCTGAGCAGTTCTTC.

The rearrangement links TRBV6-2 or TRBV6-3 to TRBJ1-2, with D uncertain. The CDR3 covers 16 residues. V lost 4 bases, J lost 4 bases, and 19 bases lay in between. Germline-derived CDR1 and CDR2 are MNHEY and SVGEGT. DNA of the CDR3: TGTGCCAGCAGTTCCCTCTTAGGCGGCGACGTCTATGGCTACACCTTC. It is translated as CASSSLLGGDVYGYTF.

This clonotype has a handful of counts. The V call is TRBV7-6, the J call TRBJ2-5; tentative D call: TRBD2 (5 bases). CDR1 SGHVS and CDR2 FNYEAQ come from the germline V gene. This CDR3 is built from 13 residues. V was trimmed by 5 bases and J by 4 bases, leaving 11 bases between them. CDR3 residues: CASSHPRAETQYF. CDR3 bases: TGTGCCAGCAGCCATCCGAGGGCAGAGACCCAGTACTTC.

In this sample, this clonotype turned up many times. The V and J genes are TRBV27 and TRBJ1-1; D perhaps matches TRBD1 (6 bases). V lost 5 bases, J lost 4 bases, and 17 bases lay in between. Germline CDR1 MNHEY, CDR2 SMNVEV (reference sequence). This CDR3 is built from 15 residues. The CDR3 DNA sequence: TGTGCCAGCAGTCCAGGACAGTCGAGAGGCACTGAAGCTTTCTTT. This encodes CASSPGQSRGTEAFF.

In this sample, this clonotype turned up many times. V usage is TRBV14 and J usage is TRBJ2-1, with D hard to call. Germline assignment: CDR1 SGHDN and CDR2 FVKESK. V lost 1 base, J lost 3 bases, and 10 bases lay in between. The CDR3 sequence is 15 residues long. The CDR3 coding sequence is TGTGCCAGCAGCCAAGCTGACGGGTACTACAATGAGCAGTTCTTC. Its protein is CASSQADGYYNEQFF.

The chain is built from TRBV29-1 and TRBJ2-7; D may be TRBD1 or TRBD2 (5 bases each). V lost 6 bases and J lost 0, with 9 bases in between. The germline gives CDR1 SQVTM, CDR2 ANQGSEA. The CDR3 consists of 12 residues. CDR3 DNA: TGCAGCGTGGGACCGAGCTCCTACGAGCAGTACTTC. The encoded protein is CSVGPSSYEQYF.